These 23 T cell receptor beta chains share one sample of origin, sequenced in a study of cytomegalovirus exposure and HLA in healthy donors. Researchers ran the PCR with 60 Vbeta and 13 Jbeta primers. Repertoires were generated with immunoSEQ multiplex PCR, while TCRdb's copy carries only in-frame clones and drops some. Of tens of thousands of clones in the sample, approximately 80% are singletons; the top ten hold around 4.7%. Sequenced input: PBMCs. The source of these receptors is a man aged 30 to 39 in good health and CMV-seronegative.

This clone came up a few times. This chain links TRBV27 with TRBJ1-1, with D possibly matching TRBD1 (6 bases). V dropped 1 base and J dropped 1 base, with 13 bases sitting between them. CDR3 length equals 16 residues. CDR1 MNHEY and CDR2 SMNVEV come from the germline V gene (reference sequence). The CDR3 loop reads CASSLYPGRGNTEAFF. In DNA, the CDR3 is TGTGCCAGCAGTTTATATCCGGGCAGGGGGAACACTGAAGCTTTCTTT.

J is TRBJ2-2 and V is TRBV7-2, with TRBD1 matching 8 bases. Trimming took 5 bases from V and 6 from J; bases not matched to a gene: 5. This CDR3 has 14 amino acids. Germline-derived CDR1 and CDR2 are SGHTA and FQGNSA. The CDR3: CASSQSRGPGELFF. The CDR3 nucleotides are TGTGCCAGCAGCCAATCCAGGGGGCCCGGGGAGCTGTTTTTT.

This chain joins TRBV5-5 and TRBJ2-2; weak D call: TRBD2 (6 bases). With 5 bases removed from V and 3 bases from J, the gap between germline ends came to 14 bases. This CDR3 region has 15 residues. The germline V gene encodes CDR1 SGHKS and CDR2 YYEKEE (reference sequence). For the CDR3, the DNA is TGTGCCAGCAGTCCCCGGGGAGGCGACACCGGGGAGCTGTTTTTT. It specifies CASSPRGGDTGELFF.

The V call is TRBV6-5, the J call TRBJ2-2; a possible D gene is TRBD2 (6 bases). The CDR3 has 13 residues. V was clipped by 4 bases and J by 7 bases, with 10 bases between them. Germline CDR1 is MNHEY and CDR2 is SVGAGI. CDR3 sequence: CASSLREHGELFF. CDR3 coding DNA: TGTGCCAGCAGTTTACGGGAGCACGGGGAGCTGTTTTTT.

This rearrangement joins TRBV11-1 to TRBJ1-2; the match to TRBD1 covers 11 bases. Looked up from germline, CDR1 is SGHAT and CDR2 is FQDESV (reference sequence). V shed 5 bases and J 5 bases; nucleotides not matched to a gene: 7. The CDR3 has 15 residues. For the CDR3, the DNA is TGTGCCAGCAGCCCCCGGGACAGGGGGGTTTATGGCTACACCTTC. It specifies CASSPRDRGVYGYTF.

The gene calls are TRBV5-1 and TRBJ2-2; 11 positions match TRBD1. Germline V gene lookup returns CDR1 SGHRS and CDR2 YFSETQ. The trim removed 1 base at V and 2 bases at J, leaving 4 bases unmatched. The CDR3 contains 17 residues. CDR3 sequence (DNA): TGCGCCAGCAGCTTGAAGCGGACAGGGGGCAACACCGGGGAGCTGTTTTTT. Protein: CASSLKRTGGNTGELFF.

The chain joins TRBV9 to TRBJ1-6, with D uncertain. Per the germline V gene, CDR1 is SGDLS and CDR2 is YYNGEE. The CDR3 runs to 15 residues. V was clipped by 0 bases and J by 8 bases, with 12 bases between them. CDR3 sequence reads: CASSVGDGGDSPLHF. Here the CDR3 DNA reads TGTGCCAGCAGCGTAGGTGACGGCGGGGATTCACCCCTCCACTTT. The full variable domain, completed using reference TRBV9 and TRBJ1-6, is DSGVTQTPKHLITATGQRVTLRCSPRSGDLSVYWYQQSLDQGLQFLIQYYNGEERAKGNILERFSAQQFPDLHSELNLSSLELGDSALYFCASSVGDGGDSPLHFGNGTRLTVT.

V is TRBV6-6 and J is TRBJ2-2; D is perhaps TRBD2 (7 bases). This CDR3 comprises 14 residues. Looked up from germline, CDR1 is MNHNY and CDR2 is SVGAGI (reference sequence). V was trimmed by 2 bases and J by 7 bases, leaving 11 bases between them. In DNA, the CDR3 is TGTGCCAGCAGTTACGAGGGGGGGGGCGGGGAGCTGTTTTTT. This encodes CASSYEGGGGELFF.

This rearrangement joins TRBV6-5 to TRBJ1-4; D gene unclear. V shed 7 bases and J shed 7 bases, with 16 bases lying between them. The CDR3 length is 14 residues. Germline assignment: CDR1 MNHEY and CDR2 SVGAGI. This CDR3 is CASTSRRDTEKLFF. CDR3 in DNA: TGTGCCAGCACCTCTAGGAGGGATACTGAAAAACTGTTTTTT.

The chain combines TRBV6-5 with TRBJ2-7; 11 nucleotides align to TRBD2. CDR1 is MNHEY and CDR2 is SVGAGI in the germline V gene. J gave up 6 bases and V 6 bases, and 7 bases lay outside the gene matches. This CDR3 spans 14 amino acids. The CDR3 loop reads CASSPVAGGGEQYF. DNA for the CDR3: TGTGCCAGCAGCCCCGTAGCGGGAGGGGGCGAGCAGTACTTC.

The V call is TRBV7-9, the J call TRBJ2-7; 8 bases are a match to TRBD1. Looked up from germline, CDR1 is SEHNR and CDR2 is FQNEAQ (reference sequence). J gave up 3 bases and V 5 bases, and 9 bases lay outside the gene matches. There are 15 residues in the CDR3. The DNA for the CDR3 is TGTGCCAGCAGCCCACAACGGACAGGGTACTACGAGCAGTACTTC. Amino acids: CASSPQRTGYYEQYF.

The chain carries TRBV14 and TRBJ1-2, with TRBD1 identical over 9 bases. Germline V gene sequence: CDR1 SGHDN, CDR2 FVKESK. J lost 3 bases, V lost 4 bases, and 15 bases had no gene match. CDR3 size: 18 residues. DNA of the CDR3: TGTGCCAGCAGCCTGCGTCCCGGGACAGGGTTGATGGACTATGGCTACACCTTC. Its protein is CASSLRPGTGLMDYGYTF.

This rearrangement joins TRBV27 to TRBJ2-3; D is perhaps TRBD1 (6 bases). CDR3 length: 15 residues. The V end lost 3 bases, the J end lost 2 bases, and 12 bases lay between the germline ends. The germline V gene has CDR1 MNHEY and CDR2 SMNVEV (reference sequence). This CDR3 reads CASSFMGAHTDTQYF. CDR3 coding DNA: TGTGCCAGCAGTTTTATGGGGGCCCACACAGATACGCAGTATTTT.

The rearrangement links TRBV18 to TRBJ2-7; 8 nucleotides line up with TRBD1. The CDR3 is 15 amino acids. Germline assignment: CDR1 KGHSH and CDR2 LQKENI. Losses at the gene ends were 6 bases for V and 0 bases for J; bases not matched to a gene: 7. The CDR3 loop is CASSLGQGSSYEQYF. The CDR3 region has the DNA TGTGCCAGCTCGCTTGGACAGGGAAGCTCCTACGAGCAGTACTTC.

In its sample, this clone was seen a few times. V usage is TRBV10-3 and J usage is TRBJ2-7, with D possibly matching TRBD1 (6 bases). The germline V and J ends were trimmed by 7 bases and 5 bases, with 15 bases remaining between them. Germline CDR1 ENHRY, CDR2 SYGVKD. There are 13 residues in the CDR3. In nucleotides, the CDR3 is TGTGCCATCATGCAGGGGCCCGCGGACGAGCAGTACTTC. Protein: CAIMQGPADEQYF.

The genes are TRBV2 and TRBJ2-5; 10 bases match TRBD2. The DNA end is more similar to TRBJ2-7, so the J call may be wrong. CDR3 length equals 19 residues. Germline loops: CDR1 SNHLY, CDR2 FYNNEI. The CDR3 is CASSAVDPIWTSGAYEQYF. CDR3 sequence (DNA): TGTGCCAGCAGTGCGGTGGATCCGATTTGGACTAGCGGAGCCTACGAGCAGTACTTC.

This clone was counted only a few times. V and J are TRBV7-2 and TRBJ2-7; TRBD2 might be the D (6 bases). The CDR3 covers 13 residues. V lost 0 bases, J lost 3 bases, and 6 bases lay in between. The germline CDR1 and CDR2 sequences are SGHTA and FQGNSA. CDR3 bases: TGTGCCAGCAGCTTAGCGGGGGGCTACGAGCAGTACTTC. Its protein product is CASSLAGGYEQYF.

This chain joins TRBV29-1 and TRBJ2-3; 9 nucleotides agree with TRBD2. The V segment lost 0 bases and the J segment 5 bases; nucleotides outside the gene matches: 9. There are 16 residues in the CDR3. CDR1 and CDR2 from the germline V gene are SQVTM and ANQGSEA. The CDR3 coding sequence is TGCAGCGTTGAAGATCGGGCGGGGGGGGCGGGAGATACGCAGTATTTT. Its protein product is CSVEDRAGGAGDTQYF.

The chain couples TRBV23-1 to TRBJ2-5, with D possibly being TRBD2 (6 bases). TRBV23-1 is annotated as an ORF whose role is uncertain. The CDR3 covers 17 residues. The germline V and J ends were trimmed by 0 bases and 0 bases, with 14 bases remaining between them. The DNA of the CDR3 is TGCGCCAGCAGTCAATCCGGGGCTAGCGACTACCAAGAGACCCAGTACTTC. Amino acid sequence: CASSQSGASDYQETQYF.

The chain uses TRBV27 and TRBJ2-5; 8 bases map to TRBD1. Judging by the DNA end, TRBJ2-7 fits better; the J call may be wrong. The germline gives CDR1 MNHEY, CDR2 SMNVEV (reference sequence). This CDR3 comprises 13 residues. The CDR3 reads CASSLDRVYEQYF. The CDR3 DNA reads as TGTGCCAGCAGCCTGGACAGGGTCTACGAGCAGTACTTC.

The CDR3 DNA follows: TGTGCCAGCAGCTTACGGTCCTCTAACTATGGCTACACCTTC. Protein: CASSLRSSNYGYTF. The chain couples TRBV7-2 to TRBJ1-2; D remains unclear. The length of the CDR3 is 14 residues. Per the germline V gene, CDR1 is SGHTA and CDR2 is FQGNSA. Trimming removed 2 bases from V and 0 bases from J, with 7 bases in between.

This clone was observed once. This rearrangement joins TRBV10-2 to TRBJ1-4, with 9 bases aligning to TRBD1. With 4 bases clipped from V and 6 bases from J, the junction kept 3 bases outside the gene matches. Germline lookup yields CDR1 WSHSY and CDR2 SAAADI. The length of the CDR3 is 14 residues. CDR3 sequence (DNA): TGCGCCAGCAGTGGCGGGACAGGGTATGAAAAACTGTTTTTT. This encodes CASSGGTGYEKLFF.

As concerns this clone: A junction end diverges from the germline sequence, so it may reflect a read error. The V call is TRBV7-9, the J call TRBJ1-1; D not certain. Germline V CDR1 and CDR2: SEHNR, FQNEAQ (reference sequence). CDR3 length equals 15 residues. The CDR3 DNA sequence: TGTTCCAGCAGCTTAGGTGTTTGGGCGAACACTGAAGCTTTCTTT. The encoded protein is CSSSLGVWANTEAFF.